This T cell receptor beta chain was sequenced in a study of blood T cell repertoires in COVID-19 (dated by TCRdb to 2020 to 2022). Study-wide context: Samples covering the acute and convalescent phases of COVID-19 were provided by collaborators in the United States, Italy and Spain. The prospective study material was composed of cDNA or gDNA derived from T cells, B-cell-depleted T cells, or PBMCs. Subjects who had been exposed to COVID-19, were actively infected with it, or had recovered from it provided the deeply sampled blood TCRbeta repertoires that made up the dataset. The repertoires were released in a freely available public database intended as a resource for research on the immune response to SARS-CoV-2. The samples were drawn from two sources: the first 160 participants of the ongoing ImmuneRACE study, and 1,000 to 1,500 subjects contributed by 6 global collaborators. A de-identified subject ID, COVID-19 status, age in years and sex were almost always included in the sample metadata. Where HLA class I and class II types were available, the types were taken from metadata supplied by the sample provider, not from assay-based typing.

The paper's findings and limits, for the study overall: Clinical and demographic metadata were provided uncurated, with the amount varying by source and participant.

About this clone: No cognate antigen has been identified for it. Qualities for individual bases were not recorded, and no much larger clone is one base off.

The immunoSEQ Assay, a bias-controlled multiplex PCR, was used to amplify TCRbeta CDR3 regions from genomic DNA. In the paper's pipeline: Nucleated cell counts per sample were estimated from amplification of reference gene primers within the assay. To quantify the absolute abundance of each unique TCRbeta CDR3 rearrangement, sequence reads were collapsed and filtered. For each sample, productive Simpson clonality was calculated as the square root of Simpson's diversity index over productive rearrangements. The source is immuneACCESS, and TCRdb retained only in-frame sequences with V and J called. Part of the clones is not carried over; for the studies checked, unresolved V genes explain less than half of this, and the remainder is unexplained. For V, J and clone size, that table is used; D and trimming come from the DNA. This sample has over 100,000 clones in its table, and 80% to 90% of those were observed once. About 1.1% of the sample is in the top ten clones.

Collaborating institutions collected whole blood in K2EDTA tubes following their own protocols. For TCRbeta analysis, collaborator samples were shipped as frozen whole blood, as isolated PBMCs, or as DNA extracted from either sample type. This TCR came from a human donor in a cohort sampled during active COVID-19. Sequenced material: peripheral blood.

The sequenced DNA: TGTGCCAGCAGCTTAGAGGGGTCTAGCGGGACCTACAATGAGCAGTTCTTC. Translated, this is CASSLEGSSGTYNEQFF. The rearranged chain carries TRBV11-3 and TRBJ2-1, and 9 junction bases match TRBD2. Reading the germline V gene gives CDR1 SGHNT and CDR2 YENEEA. V is pruned by 0 bases and J by 2 bases, leaving 5 bases of the junction without a gene match. From the cysteine up to the phenylalanine, the CDR3 has a length of 17 residues. The only DNA kept is the CDR3, 51 bases in frame from the first base.